This section outlines one TCR beta chain sequence together with its context. Sequenced by immunoSEQ multiplex PCR; TCRdb stores in-frame clones only, minus some. The table shows fewer than 250,000 clones, with under 90% occurring only once. The data belong to a study of blood T cell repertoires in COVID-19. For the study at large: The analysed material was cDNA or gDNA that came from T cells, B-cell-depleted T cells, or PBMCs.

Germline assignment: CDR1 SGHNT and CDR2 YENEEA. V shed 5 bases, J shed 5 bases, and the junction held 3 bases outside the gene matches. There are 13 residues in the CDR3. V usage is TRBV11-3 and J usage is TRBJ2-1; 7 positions match TRBD1. The receptor was derived from a young man with active or convalescent COVID-19. The sample taken for sequencing was peripheral blood. The CDR3 coding sequence is TGTGCCAGCAGCCGACAGGGACACAATGAGCAGTTCTTC. Amino acid sequence: CASSRQGHNEQFF.